Below are 17 T cell receptor beta chains sequenced from a single sample in a study of OX40 agonist ivuxolimab in advanced cancers. The protocol was immunoSEQ multiplex PCR, while the TCRdb copy is restricted to in-frame clones and leaves out a portion. The table includes 55,000 to 65,000 clones, 82% detected once. This sample comprised CD4+ or CD8+ T cells sorted from blood, obtained in a trial of the OX40 agonist ivuxolimab. The receptors originated from an adult with an advanced solid tumor such as melanoma, head and neck, liver or kidney cancer.

V usage is TRBV7-8 and J usage is TRBJ2-1; 12 nucleotides agree with TRBD2. The CDR3 has 15 amino acids. Germline lookup yields CDR1 SGHVS and CDR2 FQNEAQ. Trimming removed 5 bases from V and 7 bases from J; junction bases left unmatched: 6. CDR3 in DNA: TGTGCCAGCAGCACGCGGACTAGCGGGGATAATGAGCAGTTCTTC. Its protein product is CASSTRTSGDNEQFF. The whole variable domain, remainder taken from reference TRBV7-8 and TRBJ2-1, is GAGVSQSPRYKVAKRGQDVALRCDPISGHVSLFWYQQALGQGPEFLTYFQNEAQLDKSGLPSDRFFAERPEGSVSTLKIQRTQQEDSAVYLCASSTRTSGDNEQFFGPGTRLTVL.

By proportion, this clone is medium-sized. Other DNA sequences in this specimen translate into the identical CDR3. V gene TRBV11-1 combines with J gene TRBJ2-5; perhaps D is TRBD1 or TRBD2 (6 bases each). V was trimmed by 1 base and J by 5 bases, leaving 8 bases between them. Germline V gene sequence: CDR1 SGHAT, CDR2 FQDESV (reference sequence). The CDR3 sequence is 13 residues long. In DNA form, the CDR3 reads TGTGCCAGCAGCTTAGTAGGGGGGGAGACCCAGTACTTC. Translating gives CASSLVGGETQYF.

The V and J genes are TRBV28 and TRBJ2-7; a weak D match, TRBD2 (7 bases). Looked up from germline, CDR1 is MDHEN and CDR2 is SYDVKM. This CDR3 has 17 amino acids. Trimming shortened V by 5 bases and J by 5 bases, and 25 bases separated the two germline ends. CDR3 residues: CASSEGRGARSYDEQYF. CDR3 nucleotides: TGTGCCAGCAGTGAGGGTCGGGGGGCGCGGTCTTACGACGAGCAGTACTTC.

The CDR3 here is CASSIALATDTQYF. Written as DNA, the CDR3 is TGTGCCAGTAGTATCGCCCTAGCAACAGATACGCAGTATTTT. This chain links TRBV19 with TRBJ2-3; D is perhaps TRBD2 (5 bases). V was pared by 3 bases and J by 3 bases, with 10 bases between. Germline values: CDR1 LNHDA, CDR2 SQIVND (reference sequence). The CDR3 runs 14 residues.

CDR3 coding DNA: TGCGCCAGCTTGACTGACAGCTATGGCTACACCTTC. Its protein is CASLTDSYGYTF. This chain joins TRBV10-2 and TRBJ1-2; TRBD1 is a possible D gene (5 bases). This CDR3 is 12 amino acids long. CDR1 and CDR2 (germline): WSHSY, SAAADI. The germline V and J ends were trimmed by 8 bases and 4 bases, with 11 bases remaining between them.

This clone was detected once. The CDR3: CATSRDPRSPGANVLTF. The DNA for the CDR3 is TGTGCCACCAGCAGAGATCCGAGGTCCCCTGGGGCCAACGTCCTGACTTTC. The chain employs TRBV15 and TRBJ2-6; no definite D call. V lost 0 bases and J lost 2, with 11 bases in between. Looked up from germline, CDR1 is LNHNV and CDR2 is YYDKDF (reference sequence). CDR3 length equals 17 residues.

The chain links TRBV9 to TRBJ2-1; D is possibly TRBD2 (5 bases). CDR1 and CDR2 (germline): SGDLS, YYNGEE. Trimming took off 0 bases at V and 5 bases at J, with 9 bases between the two ends. The CDR3 sequence is 14 residues long. The CDR3 nucleotides read TGTGCCAGCAGCGTAGCGGGAACTAACAATGAGCAGTTCTTC. Amino acids: CASSVAGTNNEQFF.

The rearrangement joins TRBV9 to TRBJ2-1; 10 positions match TRBD2. V was pared by 0 bases and J by 8 bases, with 17 bases of the junction left unmatched. CDR1 is SGDLS, CDR2 YYNGEE, per germline. CDR3 size: 19 residues. The CDR3 loop reads CASSVATPVVLAGADEQFF. The CDR3, as DNA: TGTGCCAGCAGCGTAGCTACCCCCGTTGTCCTAGCGGGAGCAGATGAGCAGTTCTTC.

The chain is built from TRBV4-2 and TRBJ2-7; 9 nucleotides match TRBD1. The CDR3 has 16 residues. Per germline, CDR1 LGHNA and CDR2 YNFKEQ. V shed 2 bases and J 6 bases; nucleotides not matched to a gene: 11. The CDR3 protein is CASSQILGGQGSEQYF. CDR3 coding DNA: TGTGCCAGCAGCCAAATTTTAGGGGGACAGGGATCCGAGCAGTACTTC.

The rearrangement uses TRBV9 and TRBJ2-2, with D maybe TRBD2 (6 bases). This CDR3 comprises 14 residues. Per the germline V gene, CDR1 is SGDLS and CDR2 is YYNGEE. V lost 3 bases to trimming and J lost 3 bases, with 9 bases between them. The CDR3 nucleotides read TGTGCCAGCAGCGGGAGGGCCGACACCGGGGAGCTGTTTTTT. Its translation is CASSGRADTGELFF.

The CDR3 sequence: CASCVQGAYEQYF. For the CDR3, the DNA is TGCGCCAGCTGTGTGCAGGGAGCCTACGAGCAGTACTTC. The gene calls are TRBV10-2 and TRBJ2-7; TRBD1 or TRBD2 may be the D gene (5 bases each). This CDR3 has 13 amino acids. Germline lookup yields CDR1 WSHSY and CDR2 SAAADI. V lost 8 bases and J lost 2, with 13 bases in between.

This sequence joins TRBV7-9 and TRBJ2-3, with D unresolved. The CDR3 covers 14 residues. V shed 0 bases and J shed 5 bases, with 9 bases lying between them. Germline V lookup: CDR1 SEHNR, CDR2 FQNEAQ (reference sequence). The DNA of the CDR3 is TGTGCCAGCAGCTTAGCAGGCCTGGGAGATACGCAGTATTTT. Protein: CASSLAGLGDTQYF.

The V call is TRBV15, the J call TRBJ1-1, with D tentatively TRBD1 (6 bases). Trimming pared 0 bases from V and 4 bases from J, leaving 9 bases between. Per germline, CDR1 LNHNV and CDR2 YYDKDF (reference sequence). This CDR3 has 14 amino acids. CDR3 DNA: TGTGCCACCAGCAGAGATGTAGGGGGCACTGAAGCTTTCTTT. Its translation: CATSRDVGGTEAFF.

The gene calls are TRBV25-1 and TRBJ1-5; 8 bases are shared with TRBD1. Germline values: CDR1 MGHDK, CDR2 SYGVNS. This CDR3 contains 13 residues. V dropped 6 bases and J dropped 7; count of bases not matched to a gene: 5. CDR3 nucleotide sequence: TGTGCCAGCAGGGACAGGGAAGAACAGCCCCAGCATTTT. Protein product: CASRDREEQPQHF. The full variable domain, completed using reference TRBV25-1 and TRBJ1-5, is EADIYQTPRYLVIGTGKKITLECSQTMGHDKMYWYQQDPGMELHLIHYSYGVNSTEKGDLSSESTVSRIRTEHFPLTLESARPSHTSQYLCASRDREEQPQHFGDGTRLSIL.

V is TRBV29-1 and J is TRBJ2-2, with D tentatively TRBD1 (6 bases). The CDR3 length is 13 residues. V shed 4 bases and J shed 6 bases, with 12 bases lying between them. Germline loops: CDR1 SQVTM, CDR2 ANQGSEA. In DNA, the CDR3 is TGCAGCGTTGTCTGGGACACCCCCGGGGAGCTGTTTTTT. As protein: CSVVWDTPGELFF.

This chain joins TRBV19 and TRBJ1-2; 8 bases map to TRBD1. Germline CDR1 and CDR2: LNHDA and SQIVND (reference sequence). Trimming removed 3 bases from V and 2 bases from J; junction bases left unmatched: 2. This CDR3 spans 14 amino acids. This CDR3 reads CASSIRGLNYGYTF. CDR3 coding DNA: TGTGCCAGTAGTATCAGGGGGCTCAACTATGGCTACACCTTC.

A single count supports this clone. The chain links TRBV21-1 to TRBJ2-7. TRBV21-1 is given as a pseudogene. The CDR3 totals 13 residues. CDR3 sequence (DNA): TGTGCCAGCAGCAAAGTGACCCTACGTAAGCAGTACTTC. Residues: CASSKVTLRKQYF.